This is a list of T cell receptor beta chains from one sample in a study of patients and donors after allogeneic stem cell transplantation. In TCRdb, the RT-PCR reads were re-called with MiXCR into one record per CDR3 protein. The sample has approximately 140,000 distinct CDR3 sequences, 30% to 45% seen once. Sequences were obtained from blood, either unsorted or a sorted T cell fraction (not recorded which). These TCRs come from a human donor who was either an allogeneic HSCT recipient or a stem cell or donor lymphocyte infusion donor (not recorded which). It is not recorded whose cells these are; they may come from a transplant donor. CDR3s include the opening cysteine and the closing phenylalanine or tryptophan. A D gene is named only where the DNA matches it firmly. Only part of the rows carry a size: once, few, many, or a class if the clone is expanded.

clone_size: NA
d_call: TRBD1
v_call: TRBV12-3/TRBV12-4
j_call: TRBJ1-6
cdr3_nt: TGTGCCAGCAGTATACAGGGGAAGCTTTCACCCCTCCACTTT
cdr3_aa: CASSIQGKLSPLHF

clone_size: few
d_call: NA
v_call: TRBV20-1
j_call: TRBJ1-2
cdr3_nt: TGCAGTGCTAGGGGCAGGGGCTATGGCTACACCTTC
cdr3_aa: CSARGRGYGYTF

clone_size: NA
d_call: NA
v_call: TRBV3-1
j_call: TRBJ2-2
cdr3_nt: TGTGCCAGCAGCCAATTACCCAGGACCGGGGAGCTGTTTTTT
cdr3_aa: CASSQLPRTGELFF

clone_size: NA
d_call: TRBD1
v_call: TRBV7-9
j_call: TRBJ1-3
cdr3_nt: TGTGCCAGCAGCCGACATTCGACAGGGCCGAGGGGAAACACCATATATTTT
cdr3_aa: CASSRHSTGPRGNTIYF

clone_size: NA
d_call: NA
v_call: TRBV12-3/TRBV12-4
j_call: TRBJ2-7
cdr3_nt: TGTGCCAGCAGTCCTCGTGGCCGACAAGCCGCCGAGCAGTACTTC
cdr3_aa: CASSPRGRQAAEQYF

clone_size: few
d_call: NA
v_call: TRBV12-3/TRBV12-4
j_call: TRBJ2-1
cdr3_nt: TGTGCCACCAACAGAGGGCGGCCCGAACATGAGCAGTTCTTC
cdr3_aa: CATNRGRPEHEQFF

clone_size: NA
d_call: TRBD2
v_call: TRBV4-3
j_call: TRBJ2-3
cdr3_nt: TGCGCCAGCAGCCAATGGAAGCGGGGGGACAACACAGATACGCAGTATTTT
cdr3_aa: CASSQWKRGDNTDTQYF

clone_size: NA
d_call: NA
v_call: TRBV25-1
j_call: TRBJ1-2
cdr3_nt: TGTGCCAGCAGTGAGGAATATTCCTATGGCTACACCTTC
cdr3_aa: CASSEEYSYGYTF

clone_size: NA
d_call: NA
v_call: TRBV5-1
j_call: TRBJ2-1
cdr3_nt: TGCGCCAGCAGCTTGGGGGACCGATTGAATGAGCAGTTCTTC
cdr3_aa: CASSLGDRLNEQFF

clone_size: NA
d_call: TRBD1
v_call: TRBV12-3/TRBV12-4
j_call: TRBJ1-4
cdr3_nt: TGTGCCAGCAGTCGAGGACAGGGCCTCTCCATTAATGAAAAACTGTTTTTT
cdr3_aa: CASSRGQGLSINEKLFF

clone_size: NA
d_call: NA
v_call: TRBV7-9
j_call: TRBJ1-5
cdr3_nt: TGTGCCAGCAGCGGGGGAGTCAATCAGCCCCAGCATTTT
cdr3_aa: CASSGGVNQPQHF

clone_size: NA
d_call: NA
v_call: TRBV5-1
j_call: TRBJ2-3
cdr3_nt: TGCGCCAGCAGCTTGGAGGGCAGGATTGGCACAGATACGCAGTATTTT
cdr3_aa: CASSLEGRIGTDTQYF

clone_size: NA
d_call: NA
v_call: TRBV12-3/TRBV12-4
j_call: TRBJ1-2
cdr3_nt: TGTGCCAGCAGTTTAGCGCTAAAGTCTGGCTACACCTTC
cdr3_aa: CASSLALKSGYTF

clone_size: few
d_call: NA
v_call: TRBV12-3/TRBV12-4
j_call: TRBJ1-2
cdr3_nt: TGTGCCAGCAGTTCTAACCACAGGGTAGAATCGAACTATGGCTACACCTTC
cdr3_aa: CASSSNHRVESNYGYTF

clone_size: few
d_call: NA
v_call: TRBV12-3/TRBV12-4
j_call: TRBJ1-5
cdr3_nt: TGTGCCAGCAGTTACAAGGTGGGCAATCAGCCCCAGCATTTT
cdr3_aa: CASSYKVGNQPQHF

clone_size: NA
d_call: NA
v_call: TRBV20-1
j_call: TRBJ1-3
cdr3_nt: TGCAGTGCTAGAGATCTCCCCGGAAACACCATATATTTT
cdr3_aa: CSARDLPGNTIYF

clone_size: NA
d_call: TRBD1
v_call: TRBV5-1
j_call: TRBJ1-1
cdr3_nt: TGCGCCAGCAGCTTGGTGGCAGGGGGCGAGAACACTGAAGCTTTCTTT
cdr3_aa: CASSLVAGGENTEAFF

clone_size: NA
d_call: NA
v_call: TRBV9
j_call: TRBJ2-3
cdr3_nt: TGTGCCAGCAGCGTAGGCCCCCAATCAGATACGCAGTATTTT
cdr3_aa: CASSVGPQSDTQYF